Detailed here is one T cell receptor beta chain. This sample is part of a study of T cell responses to AZD1222 COVID-19 vaccine. TCRdb's copy holds only in-frame clones and misses some; the assay was immunoSEQ multiplex PCR. The table shows about 110,000 clones, with about 90% occurring only once. Germline CDR1 reads LGHDT; CDR2 reads YNNKEL (reference sequence). V was clipped by 5 bases and J by 3 bases, with 5 bases between them. CDR3 length equals 12 residues. The starting material was peripheral blood, obtained 28 days after the second AZD1222 dose. The V call is TRBV3-1 (or the pseudogene TRBV3-2), the J call TRBJ2-1; D unresolved. The receptor was isolated from an adult who received the AZD1222 COVID-19 vaccine. Here the CDR3 reads CASSYLYNEQFF. The CDR3 DNA is TGTGCCAGCAGCTATCTCTACAATGAGCAGTTCTTC.